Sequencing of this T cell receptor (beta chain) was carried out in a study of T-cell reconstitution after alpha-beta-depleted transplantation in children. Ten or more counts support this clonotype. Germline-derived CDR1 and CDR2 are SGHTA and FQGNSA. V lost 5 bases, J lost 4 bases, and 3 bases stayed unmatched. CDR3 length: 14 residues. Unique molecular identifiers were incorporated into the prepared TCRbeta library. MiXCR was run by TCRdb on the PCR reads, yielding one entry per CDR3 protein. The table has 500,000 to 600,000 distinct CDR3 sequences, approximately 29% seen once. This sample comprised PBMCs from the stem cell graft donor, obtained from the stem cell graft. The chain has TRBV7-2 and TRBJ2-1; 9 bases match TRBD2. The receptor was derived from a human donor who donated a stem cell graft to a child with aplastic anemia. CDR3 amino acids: CASSPGLAYNEQFF. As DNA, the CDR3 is TGTGCCAGCAGCCCGGGACTAGCATACAATGAGCAGTTCTTC.